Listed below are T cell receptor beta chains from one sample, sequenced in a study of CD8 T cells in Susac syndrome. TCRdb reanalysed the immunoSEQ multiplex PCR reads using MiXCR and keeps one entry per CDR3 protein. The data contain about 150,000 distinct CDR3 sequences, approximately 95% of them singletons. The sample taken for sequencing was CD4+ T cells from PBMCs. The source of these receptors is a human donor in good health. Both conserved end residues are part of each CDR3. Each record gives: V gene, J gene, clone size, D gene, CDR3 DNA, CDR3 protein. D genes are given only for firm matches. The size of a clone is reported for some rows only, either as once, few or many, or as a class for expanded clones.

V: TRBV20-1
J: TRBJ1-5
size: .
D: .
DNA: TGCAGTGCTAGTACAGGGTCTCAGCCCCAGCATTTT
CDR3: CSASTGSQPQHF

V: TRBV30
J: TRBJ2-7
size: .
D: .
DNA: TGTGCCTGGAGCGCTCCCGGGACGCTGGGAGACGAGCAGTACTTC
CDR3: CAWSAPGTLGDEQYF

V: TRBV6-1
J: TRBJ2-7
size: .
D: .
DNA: TGTGCCAGCAGTCCCCTCCACGAGCAGTACTTC
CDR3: CASSPLHEQYF

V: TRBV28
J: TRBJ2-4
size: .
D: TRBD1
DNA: TGTGCCAGCAGTTCACGTCCGGACAGGGGCATTCAGTACTTC
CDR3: CASSSRPDRGIQYF

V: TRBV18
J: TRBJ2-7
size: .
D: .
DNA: TGTGCCAGCTCACCATCACACCAAGATCTCGAGCAGTACTTC
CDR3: CASSPSHQDLEQYF

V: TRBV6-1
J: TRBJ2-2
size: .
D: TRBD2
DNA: TGTGCCAGCAGGCTGGAGCGGGGGCACGGGGAGCTGTTTTTT
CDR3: CASRLERGHGELFF

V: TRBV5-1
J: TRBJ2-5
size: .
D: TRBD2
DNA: TGCGCCAGCAGCTTGTCCTTGACTAGCGGGACTGGGGTTTCGAAGACCCAGTACTTC
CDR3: CASSLSLTSGTGVSKTQYF

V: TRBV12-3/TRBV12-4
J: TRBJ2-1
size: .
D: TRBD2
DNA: TGTGCCAGCAGTCCCCCACAGGGACTAGCGGGACAGGCGCAGTTCTTC
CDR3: CASSPPQGLAGQAQFF

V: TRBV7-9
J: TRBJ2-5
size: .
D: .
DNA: TGTGCCAGCAGCTTAATCGGGGTCCAAGAGACCCAGTACTTC
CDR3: CASSLIGVQETQYF

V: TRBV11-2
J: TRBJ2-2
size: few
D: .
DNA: TGTGCCAGCAGCGCTCCGCAACAGGGCGTCGACGGGGAGCTGTTTTTT
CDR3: CASSAPQQGVDGELFF

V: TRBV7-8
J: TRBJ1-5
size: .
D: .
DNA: TGTGCCAGCAGCTTAGGGAAGAGCAATCAGCCCCAGCATTTT
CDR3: CASSLGKSNQPQHF

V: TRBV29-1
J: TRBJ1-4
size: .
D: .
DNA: TGCAGTGCGGGAGGACGCGAAAAACTGTTTTTT
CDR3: CSAGGREKLFF

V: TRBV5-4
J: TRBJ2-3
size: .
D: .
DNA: TGTGCCAGCAGCTTGCCAGGGGGGTCCGCAGATACGCAGTATTTT
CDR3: CASSLPGGSADTQYF

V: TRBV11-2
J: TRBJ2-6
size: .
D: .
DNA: TGTGCCAGCAGCTTAGATCCAGGGCCCCTCTCTGGGGCCAACGTCCTGACTTTC
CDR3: CASSLDPGPLSGANVLTF

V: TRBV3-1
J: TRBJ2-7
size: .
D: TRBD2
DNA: TGTGCCAGCAGCCAACCCCTGGCTAGCGGGAAAGGGGAGCAGTACTTC
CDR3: CASSQPLASGKGEQYF

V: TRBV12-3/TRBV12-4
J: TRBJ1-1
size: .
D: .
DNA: TGTGCCAGCAGTTTTATCACTGAAGCTTTCTTT
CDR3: CASSFITEAFF

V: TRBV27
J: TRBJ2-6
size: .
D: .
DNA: TGTGCCAGCAGTCCGGAAACTGGGGCCAACGTCCTGACTTTC
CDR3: CASSPETGANVLTF

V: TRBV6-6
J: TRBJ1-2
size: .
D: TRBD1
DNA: TGTGCCAGCAGGGTACAGGGGTTTGGCTACACCTTC
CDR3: CASRVQGFGYTF

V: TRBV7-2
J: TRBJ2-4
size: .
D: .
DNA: TGTGCCAGCAGCCTCGACCTCAACCGGCAGGGGATAAACATTCAGTACTTC
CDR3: CASSLDLNRQGINIQYF

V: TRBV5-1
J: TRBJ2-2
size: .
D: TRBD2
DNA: TGCGCCAGCAGCTTGAGGGAGGGGAGCACCGGGGAGCTGTTTTTT
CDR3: CASSLREGSTGELFF

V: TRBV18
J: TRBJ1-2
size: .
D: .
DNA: TGTGCCAGCTCACCAGAGGGGATTGGCTACACCTTC
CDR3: CASSPEGIGYTF

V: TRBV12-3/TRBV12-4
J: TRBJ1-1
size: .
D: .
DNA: TGTGCCAGCAGTTACGACAGACTATTTTGGAACACTGAAGCTTTCTTT
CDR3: CASSYDRLFWNTEAFF

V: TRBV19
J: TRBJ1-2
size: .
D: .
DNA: TGTGCCAGTTCCCGACCGCTCGGCTATGGCTACACCTTC
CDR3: CASSRPLGYGYTF

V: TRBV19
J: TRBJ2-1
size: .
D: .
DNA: TGTGCCAGTCAGGGGCGGGAGCCCCTCTCCTACAATGAGCAGTTCTTC
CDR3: CASQGREPLSYNEQFF

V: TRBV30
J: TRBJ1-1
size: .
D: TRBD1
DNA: TGTGCCTGGGGGGACAGGGGAGCCACTGAAGCTTTCTTT
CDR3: CAWGDRGATEAFF

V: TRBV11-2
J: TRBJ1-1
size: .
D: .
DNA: TGTGCCAGCAGCTTAGTTCCTTCAAGGGGTGACACTGAAGCTTTCTTT
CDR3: CASSLVPSRGDTEAFF

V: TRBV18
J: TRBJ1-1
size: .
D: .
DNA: TGTGCCAGCTCACGGATCAGGGAGACGGAAGCTTTCTTT
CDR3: CASSRIRETEAFF

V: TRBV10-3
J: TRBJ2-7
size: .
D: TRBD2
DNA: TGTGCCGCCCCGGGACTAGCGGGAGTATCATCTCCTAACGAGCAGTACTTC
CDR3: CAAPGLAGVSSPNEQYF

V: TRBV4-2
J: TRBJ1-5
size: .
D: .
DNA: TGTGCCAGCAGCCAAGTTGTGGCAGGGGCCTATCAGCCCCAGCATTTT
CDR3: CASSQVVAGAYQPQHF

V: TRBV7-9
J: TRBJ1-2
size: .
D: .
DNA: TGTGCCAGCAGCTCCCCTCCCGATTCCTATGGCTACACCTTC
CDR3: CASSSPPDSYGYTF

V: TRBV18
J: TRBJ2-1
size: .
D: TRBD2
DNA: TGTGCCAGCTCACCGGGGACTAGCGGGACGAGAGGTGAGCAGTTCTTC
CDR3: CASSPGTSGTRGEQFF

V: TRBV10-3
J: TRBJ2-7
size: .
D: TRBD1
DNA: TGTGCCATCAGTGGGGACAGGCGCTACGAGCAGTACTTC
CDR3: CAISGDRRYEQYF

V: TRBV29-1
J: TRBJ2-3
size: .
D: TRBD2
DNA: TGCAGCGTTGGGAGGGGAGCGGGAGACACAGATACGCAGTATTTT
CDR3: CSVGRGAGDTDTQYF

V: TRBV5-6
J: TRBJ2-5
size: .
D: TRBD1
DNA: TGTGCCAGCAGCTTGGTTTCCGGGACAGGGGGCCTCGAGACCCAGTACTTC
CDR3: CASSLVSGTGGLETQYF

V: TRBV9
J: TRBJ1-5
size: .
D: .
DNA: TGTGCCAGCAGCCAATTAGGGGGAAGAGGTCAGCCCCAGCATTTT
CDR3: CASSQLGGRGQPQHF

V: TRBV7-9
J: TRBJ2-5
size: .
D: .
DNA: TGTGCCAGCAGCTTAGAAGGGTTGGGCCAAGAGACCCAGTACTTC
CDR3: CASSLEGLGQETQYF

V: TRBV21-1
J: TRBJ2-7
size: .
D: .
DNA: TGTGCCAGCAGCAAAGGCCCTAGCGGGACCTACGAGCAGTACTTC
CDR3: CASSKGPSGTYEQYF

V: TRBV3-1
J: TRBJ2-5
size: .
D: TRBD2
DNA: TGTGCCAGCAGCTTGGGACTAGCGGGAACCCAAGAGACCCAGTACTTC
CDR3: CASSLGLAGTQETQYF

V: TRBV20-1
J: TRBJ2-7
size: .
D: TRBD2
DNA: TGCAGTGCTAGCGGACTAGTAGACTACGAGCAGTACTTC
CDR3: CSASGLVDYEQYF

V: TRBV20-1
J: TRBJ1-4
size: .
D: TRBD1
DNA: TGCAGTGCTATCGGACAGGGAGGGGAAAAACTGTTTTTT
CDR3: CSAIGQGGEKLFF

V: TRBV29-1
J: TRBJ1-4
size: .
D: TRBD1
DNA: TGCAGCGTTGTCGGGACAGCGGAAAAACTGTTTTTT
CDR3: CSVVGTAEKLFF

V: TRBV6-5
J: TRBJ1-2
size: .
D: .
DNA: TGTGCCAGCAGTTACCGGCAGGGGAACTATGGCTACACCTTC
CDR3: CASSYRQGNYGYTF

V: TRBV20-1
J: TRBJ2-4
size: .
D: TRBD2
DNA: TGCAGTGCTAGAGATCCCCTGCTAGCGGGAGGGGACGACATTCAGTACTTC
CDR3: CSARDPLLAGGDDIQYF

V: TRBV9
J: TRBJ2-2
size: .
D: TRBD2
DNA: TGTGCCAGCAGCCCTAAGACTAACAGCGGGGCGAACACCGGGGAGCTGTTTTTT
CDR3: CASSPKTNSGANTGELFF

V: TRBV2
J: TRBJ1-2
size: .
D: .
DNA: TGTGCCAGCATCGCGACCCGGTTCTATGGCTACACCTTC
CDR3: CASIATRFYGYTF

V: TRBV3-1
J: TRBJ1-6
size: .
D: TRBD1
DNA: TGTGCCAGCAGCCAAGGGACAGGGATTAATTCACCCCTCCACTTT
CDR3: CASSQGTGINSPLHF

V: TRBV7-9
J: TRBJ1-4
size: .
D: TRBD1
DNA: TGTGCCAGCAGCCAGGGACAGGGGATCGCAACTAATGAAAAACTGTTTTTT
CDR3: CASSQGQGIATNEKLFF

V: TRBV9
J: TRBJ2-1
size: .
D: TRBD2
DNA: TGTGCCAGCAGCGTATTTTCCGGGGGGGTTTCCAATGAGCAGTTCTTC
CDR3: CASSVFSGGVSNEQFF

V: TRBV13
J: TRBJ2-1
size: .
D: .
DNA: TGTGCCAGCAGCTTAGGATGGAGAAATGAGCAGTTCTTC
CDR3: CASSLGWRNEQFF

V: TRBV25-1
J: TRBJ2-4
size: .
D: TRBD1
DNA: TGTGCCAGCAGTCGACCGGGACAGGGGGCGCCTAGCCTCAGGCCCAAAAACATTCAGTACTTC
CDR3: CASSRPGQGAPSLRPKNIQYF

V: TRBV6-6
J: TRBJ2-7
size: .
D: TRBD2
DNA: TGTGCCAGCAGTAGTCCGGGACTAGCGCTTTACGAGCAGTACTTC
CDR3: CASSSPGLALYEQYF

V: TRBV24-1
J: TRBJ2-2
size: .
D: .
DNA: TGTGCCACCAGTGATTTCTTTACAGATGGCGGGGAGCTGTTTTTT
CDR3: CATSDFFTDGGELFF

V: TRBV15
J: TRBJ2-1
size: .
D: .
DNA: TGTGCCACCAGCAGAGATGGGGGGCCCTACAATGAGCAGTTCTTC
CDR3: CATSRDGGPYNEQFF

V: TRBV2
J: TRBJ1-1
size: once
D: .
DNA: TGTGCCAGCAGTGGTGAGGGGCTGGGGAACACTGAAGCTTTCTTT
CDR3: CASSGEGLGNTEAFF